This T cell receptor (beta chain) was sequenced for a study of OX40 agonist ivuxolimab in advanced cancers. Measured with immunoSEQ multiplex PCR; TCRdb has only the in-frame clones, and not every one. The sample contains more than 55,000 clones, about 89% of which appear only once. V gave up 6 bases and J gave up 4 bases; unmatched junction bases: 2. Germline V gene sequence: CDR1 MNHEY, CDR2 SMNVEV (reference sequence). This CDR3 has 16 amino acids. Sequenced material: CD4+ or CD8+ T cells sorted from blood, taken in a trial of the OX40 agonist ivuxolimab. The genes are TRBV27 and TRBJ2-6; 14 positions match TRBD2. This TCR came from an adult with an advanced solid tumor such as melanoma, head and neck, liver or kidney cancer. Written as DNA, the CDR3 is TGTGCCAGCAGGACTAGCGGGGGGGGCGGGGCCAACGTCCTGACTTTC. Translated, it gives CASRTSGGGGANVLTF. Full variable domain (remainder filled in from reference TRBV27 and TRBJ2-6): EAQVTQNPRYLITVTGKKLTVTCSQNMNHEYMSWYRQDPGLGLRQIYYSMNVEVTDKGDVPEGYKVSRKEKRNFPLILESPSPNQTSLYFCASRTSGGGGANVLTFGAGSRLTVL.